This T cell receptor (beta chain) came from a study of PD-1 blockade in classical Hodgkin lymphoma (TCRdb year 2020). For the wider study: To define a peripheral blood immune signature of response to PD-1 blockade in classical Hodgkin lymphoma, the study combined TCR beta sequencing with CyTOF.

The Qiagen DNeasy kit was used to extract genomic DNA both from unsorted PBMCs and from the negatively selected CD4+ and CD8+ fractions. TCR beta CDR3 regions were subjected to amplification by immunoSEQ multiplex PCR with primers that anneal to V and J segments. A synthetic immune receptor repertoire was used to minimize amplification bias, and any remaining bias was removed computationally after sequencing. Regarding the original processing steps: Repertoire diversity was quantified as the Shannon entropy index using custom Python scripts. Unsorted, CD4+ and CD8+ repertoires were analyzed separately, except in combined analyses where CD4+ and CD8+ sequences were merged in silico. Held by TCRdb, this immuneACCESS table contains in-frame sequences only and omits some clones. Under half of the omission traces to an unresolved V gene where checked; the cause of the rest is unknown. D and trimming come from the DNA, and the V and J calls and clone size come from that table. The sample table shows fewer than 90,000 clones, and 93% are seen once. About 2.6% of the sample is taken by the ten largest.

The meaning of the sample's time point label: newly diagnosed, previously untreated cHL patient sample. To serve as a comparison group for the relapsed/refractory trial patients, PBMCs were sequenced from patients with newly diagnosed, previously untreated classical Hodgkin lymphoma. Peripheral blood was collected in 8 mL Vacutainer Cell Preparation Tubes, from which PBMCs were isolated by centrifugation and then cryopreserved. The germline V gene yields SGHAT for CDR1 and FQNNGV for CDR2. V lost 5 bases and J lost 6 bases; the stretch between them is 9 bases long. The cysteine opens and the phenylalanine closes a CDR3 of 12 amino acids. The DNA shown is the 36-base CDR3, in frame from base 1. Paper-wide results and their limitations: Newly diagnosed patients were reported to have lower baseline TCR diversity than healthy donors, and relapsed/refractory patients were reported to have lower baseline TCR diversity still. The study covered only a single clinical trial cohort, and the causes of the repertoire differences, possibly disease activity or prior therapy, were still not defined.

To note about this clone: Its specific antigen is unknown. The input lacks base qualities; no much larger clone sits a single base away.

Recombination joined TRBV11-2 with TRBJ2-3; the D gene lacks a confident call. The sequencing input was peripheral blood mononuclear cells (PBMCs). The source is a human donor with classical Hodgkin lymphoma. The CDR3 sequence is CASSLARDTQYF. The nucleotide sequence reads TGTGCCAGCAGCCTCGCCCGGGATACGCAGTATTTT.